A selection of T cell receptor beta chains follows, all from one sample in a study of cytomegalovirus exposure and HLA in healthy donors. The data were produced by immunoSEQ multiplex PCR, yet TCRdb's version contains in-frame clones alone and is incomplete. The sample includes 210,000 or so clones, 83% seen only once; the top ten take over 1.1%. The sequenced sample was PBMCs. These receptors were taken from a girl aged 5-17 years in good health and CMV-seronegative. Each CDR3 is given with its conserved first and last residue. Fields, in order: J gene, V gene, clone size, D gene, CDR3 protein, CDR3 DNA. D genes are given only for firm matches. Size is stated for part of the rows, as once, few or many counts, or as a class when the clone is expanded.

j_call: TRBJ2-7
v_call: TRBV11-2
clone_size: .
d_call: .
cdr3_aa: CASSLFAGVSYEQYF
cdr3_nt: TGTGCCAGCAGCTTATTTGCAGGGGTATCGTACGAGCAGTACTTC

j_call: TRBJ1-2
v_call: TRBV19
clone_size: .
d_call: .
cdr3_aa: CASLHSGRNLGYTF
cdr3_nt: TGTGCCAGTCTCCATTCCGGCAGGAACCTCGGCTACACCTTC

j_call: TRBJ1-2
v_call: TRBV6-1
clone_size: .
d_call: .
cdr3_aa: CASRVRGGENYGYTF
cdr3_nt: TGTGCCAGCAGGGTCCGGGGGGGAGAGAACTATGGCTACACCTTC

j_call: TRBJ2-7
v_call: TRBV9
clone_size: .
d_call: TRBD2
cdr3_aa: CASSVTSDRGVEQYF
cdr3_nt: TGTGCCAGCAGCGTAACTTCGGATCGGGGGGTCGAGCAGTACTTC

j_call: TRBJ2-7
v_call: TRBV7-9
clone_size: .
d_call: .
cdr3_aa: CASSLASLPYEQYF
cdr3_nt: TGTGCCAGCAGCTTAGCTTCCCTTCCCTACGAGCAGTACTTC

j_call: TRBJ2-3
v_call: TRBV4-3
clone_size: .
d_call: TRBD1
cdr3_aa: CASSPTGSADTQYF
cdr3_nt: TGCGCCAGCAGCCCGACAGGGTCAGCAGATACGCAGTATTTT

j_call: TRBJ2-7
v_call: TRBV7-4
clone_size: few
d_call: .
cdr3_aa: CASTPRSRGVYEQYF
cdr3_nt: TGTGCCAGCACCCCGCGCAGCAGGGGGGTCTACGAGCAGTACTTC

j_call: TRBJ2-1
v_call: TRBV29-1
clone_size: .
d_call: TRBD2
cdr3_aa: CSVLLRGSSYNEQFF
cdr3_nt: TGCAGCGTTCTATTGCGGGGGAGCTCCTACAATGAGCAGTTCTTC

j_call: TRBJ1-6
v_call: TRBV7-2
clone_size: .
d_call: .
cdr3_aa: CASSLGRGAANRLHF
cdr3_nt: TGTGCCAGCAGCTTAGGTCGTGGGGCAGCTAACCGTCTCCACTTT

j_call: TRBJ1-1
v_call: TRBV28
clone_size: .
d_call: .
cdr3_aa: CASSPLGENTEAFF
cdr3_nt: TGTGCCAGCAGCCCTCTAGGGGAGAACACTGAAGCTTTCTTT

j_call: TRBJ1-1
v_call: TRBV28
clone_size: .
d_call: .
cdr3_aa: CASTKSLQAKNTEAFF
cdr3_nt: TGTGCCAGCACTAAATCCCTACAGGCGAAGAACACTGAAGCTTTCTTT

j_call: TRBJ1-6
v_call: TRBV18
clone_size: few
d_call: TRBD1
cdr3_aa: CASSPYLNRGDNSPLHF
cdr3_nt: TGTGCCAGCTCACCCTACCTCAACAGGGGGGATAATTCCCCCCTCCACTTT

j_call: TRBJ2-3
v_call: TRBV7-2
clone_size: once
d_call: .
cdr3_aa: CASSLSQGEVADTQYF
cdr3_nt: TGTGCCAGCAGCTTATCCCAGGGGGAGGTTGCAGATACGCAGTATTTT

j_call: TRBJ2-7
v_call: TRBV4-3
clone_size: once
d_call: .
cdr3_aa: CASSQKVEPSPYEQYF
cdr3_nt: TGCGCCAGCAGCCAGAAGGTGGAGCCGAGCCCCTACGAGCAGTACTTC

j_call: TRBJ1-2
v_call: TRBV28
clone_size: .
d_call: .
cdr3_aa: CASRSGGAEGYTF
cdr3_nt: TGTGCCAGCAGATCCGGGGGGGCGGAGGGCTACACCTTC

j_call: TRBJ1-4
v_call: TRBV5-1
clone_size: .
d_call: TRBD1
cdr3_aa: CASSGGTGGKVSEKLFF
cdr3_nt: TGCGCCAGCAGCGGAGGGACAGGGGGCAAAGTGAGTGAAAAACTGTTTTTT

j_call: TRBJ2-1
v_call: TRBV2
clone_size: .
d_call: .
cdr3_aa: CASGRHDLNEQFF
cdr3_nt: TGTGCCAGCGGTCGACATGACCTCAATGAGCAGTTCTTC

j_call: TRBJ2-2
v_call: TRBV5-6
clone_size: .
d_call: TRBD2
cdr3_aa: CASSLVGGTSDGELFF
cdr3_nt: TGTGCCAGCAGCTTGGTAGGGGGGACTAGCGACGGGGAGCTGTTTTTT

j_call: TRBJ1-1
v_call: TRBV6-6
clone_size: .
d_call: .
cdr3_aa: CASSPLRLEAFF
cdr3_nt: TGTGCCAGCAGCCCTCTTCGGTTAGAAGCTTTCTTT

j_call: TRBJ1-1
v_call: TRBV5-1
clone_size: .
d_call: TRBD1
cdr3_aa: CASSLTTGGENTEAFF
cdr3_nt: TGCGCCAGCAGCTTGACTACAGGGGGCGAGAACACTGAAGCTTTCTTT

j_call: TRBJ1-2
v_call: TRBV2
clone_size: .
d_call: TRBD1
cdr3_aa: CASTDLGGTGERVTF
cdr3_nt: TGTGCCAGCACCGACCTCGGGGGGACAGGGGAAAGGGTCACCTTC

j_call: TRBJ2-7
v_call: TRBV27
clone_size: .
d_call: .
cdr3_aa: CASRLRGAHEQYF
cdr3_nt: TGTGCCAGCCGCCTCAGGGGGGCCCACGAGCAGTACTTC

j_call: TRBJ2-3
v_call: TRBV28
clone_size: .
d_call: TRBD2
cdr3_aa: CASLIAGADTQYF
cdr3_nt: TGTGCCAGCCTAATAGCGGGAGCAGATACGCAGTATTTT

j_call: TRBJ2-3
v_call: TRBV30
clone_size: .
d_call: .
cdr3_aa: CAWNQGASGTGGTDTQYF
cdr3_nt: TGTGCCTGGAACCAGGGGGCTAGCGGGACAGGCGGCACAGATACGCAGTATTTT

j_call: TRBJ1-6
v_call: TRBV7-3
clone_size: .
d_call: .
cdr3_aa: CASSLNLLNGLCESPLHF
cdr3_nt: TGTGCCAGCAGCTTAAATCTTTTAAACGGACTCTGCGAATCACCCCTCCACTTT

j_call: TRBJ2-1
v_call: TRBV14
clone_size: .
d_call: .
cdr3_aa: CASSQGSEQFF
cdr3_nt: TGTGCCAGCAGCCAGGGGAGTGAGCAGTTCTTC

j_call: TRBJ1-1
v_call: TRBV11-1
clone_size: .
d_call: .
cdr3_aa: CASSLVPWNTEAFF
cdr3_nt: TGTGCCAGCAGCTTAGTTCCGTGGAACACTGAAGCTTTCTTT

j_call: TRBJ1-4
v_call: TRBV27
clone_size: .
d_call: TRBD1
cdr3_aa: CASTMWRGQSTNEKLFF
cdr3_nt: TGTGCCAGCACCATGTGGAGGGGGCAGTCAACTAATGAAAAACTGTTTTTT

j_call: TRBJ2-3
v_call: TRBV6-6
clone_size: .
d_call: TRBD1
cdr3_aa: CASGKTGGADTQYF
cdr3_nt: TGTGCCAGCGGAAAAACAGGGGGCGCGGATACGCAGTATTTT

j_call: TRBJ1-1
v_call: TRBV5-4
clone_size: .
d_call: TRBD1
cdr3_aa: CASSWGTVGYTEAFF
cdr3_nt: TGTGCCAGCAGCTGGGGGACAGTAGGGTACACTGAAGCTTTCTTT

j_call: TRBJ2-1
v_call: TRBV30
clone_size: .
d_call: .
cdr3_aa: CAWSVGLETGEQFF
cdr3_nt: TGTGCCTGGAGTGTAGGTCTGGAAACGGGTGAGCAGTTCTTC

j_call: TRBJ2-5
v_call: TRBV15
clone_size: .
d_call: .
cdr3_aa: CATRDIGGSEETQYF
cdr3_nt: TGTGCCACCAGAGATATAGGGGGTTCAGAAGAGACCCAGTACTTC

j_call: TRBJ2-7
v_call: TRBV28
clone_size: .
d_call: TRBD2
cdr3_aa: CASSTSGTSSPEQYF
cdr3_nt: TGTGCCAGCAGTACCTCCGGGACTAGCTCGCCCGAGCAGTACTTC

j_call: TRBJ1-5
v_call: TRBV6-1
clone_size: .
d_call: .
cdr3_aa: CASSERGYSNQPQHF
cdr3_nt: TGTGCCAGCAGTGAAAGAGGCTATAGCAATCAGCCCCAGCATTTT

j_call: TRBJ2-7
v_call: TRBV2
clone_size: once
d_call: .
cdr3_aa: CASSVAGSAYEQYF
cdr3_nt: TGTGCCAGCAGTGTGGCCGGGAGTGCGTACGAGCAGTACTTC

j_call: TRBJ2-7
v_call: TRBV5-1
clone_size: .
d_call: TRBD1
cdr3_aa: CASSVTGTGAYEQYF
cdr3_nt: TGCGCCAGCAGCGTAACCGGGACAGGGGCCTACGAGCAGTACTTC

j_call: TRBJ2-1
v_call: TRBV28
clone_size: .
d_call: TRBD1
cdr3_aa: CASSRDRGRVNDEQFF
cdr3_nt: TGTGCCAGCAGTCGCGACAGGGGGCGTGTCAACGATGAGCAGTTCTTC

j_call: TRBJ2-7
v_call: TRBV7-6
clone_size: .
d_call: TRBD1
cdr3_aa: CASSLGTGYSYEQYF
cdr3_nt: TGTGCCAGCAGCTTAGGGACAGGCTACTCCTACGAGCAGTACTTC

j_call: TRBJ2-7
v_call: TRBV27
clone_size: .
d_call: .
cdr3_aa: CASNFLGPTGTYEQYF
cdr3_nt: TGTGCCAGCAATTTTTTGGGTCCGACAGGTACCTACGAGCAGTACTTC

j_call: TRBJ2-2
v_call: TRBV19
clone_size: .
d_call: .
cdr3_aa: CASSPSYWGDTGELFF
cdr3_nt: TGTGCCAGTAGTCCCTCGTATTGGGGAGATACCGGGGAGCTGTTTTTT

j_call: TRBJ1-1
v_call: TRBV5-1
clone_size: .
d_call: .
cdr3_aa: CASRRRWRHAEAFF
cdr3_nt: TGCGCCAGCAGAAGAAGGTGGAGGCACGCTGAAGCTTTCTTT

j_call: TRBJ1-2
v_call: TRBV4-2
clone_size: .
d_call: .
cdr3_aa: CASSQKDSNGYTF
cdr3_nt: TGTGCCAGCAGCCAAAAGGACAGCAATGGCTACACCTTC

j_call: TRBJ1-5
v_call: TRBV4-2
clone_size: .
d_call: .
cdr3_aa: CASSQDYEGNQPQHF
cdr3_nt: TGTGCCAGCAGCCAAGATTATGAGGGAAATCAGCCCCAGCATTTT

j_call: TRBJ1-1
v_call: TRBV4-3
clone_size: few
d_call: TRBD1
cdr3_aa: CASSQVPGGNTEAFF
cdr3_nt: TGCGCCAGCAGCCAAGTTCCAGGGGGGAACACTGAAGCTTTCTTT

j_call: TRBJ1-4
v_call: TRBV10-2
clone_size: .
d_call: .
cdr3_aa: CASSSGQSREKLFF
cdr3_nt: .

j_call: TRBJ1-4
v_call: TRBV11-2
clone_size: .
d_call: .
cdr3_aa: CASTRLRGTIDGEKLFF
cdr3_nt: TGTGCCAGCACCCGCCTACGAGGGACAATTGATGGTGAAAAACTGTTTTTT

j_call: TRBJ2-3
v_call: TRBV7-2
clone_size: .
d_call: TRBD2
cdr3_aa: CASSLAEAGADTQYF
cdr3_nt: TGTGCCAGCAGCTTAGCGGAAGCGGGGGCAGATACGCAGTATTTT

j_call: TRBJ2-7
v_call: TRBV7-9
clone_size: .
d_call: TRBD1
cdr3_aa: CASSRTEAGTGAYEQYF
cdr3_nt: TGTGCCAGCAGCCGCACCGAAGCCGGGACAGGGGCCTACGAGCAGTACTTC

j_call: TRBJ1-1
v_call: TRBV7-3
clone_size: few
d_call: .
cdr3_aa: CASRSSDTEAFF
cdr3_nt: TGTGCCAGCAGATCCAGCGACACTGAAGCTTTCTTT

j_call: TRBJ2-1
v_call: TRBV28
clone_size: once
d_call: TRBD2
cdr3_aa: CASSRLAGNYNEQFF
cdr3_nt: TGTGCCAGCAGTCGACTAGCGGGGAACTACAATGAGCAGTTCTTC

j_call: TRBJ2-7
v_call: TRBV6-5
clone_size: .
d_call: .
cdr3_aa: CASSYSEGSAVQYF
cdr3_nt: TGTGCCAGCAGTTACTCCGAGGGTTCGGCCGTGCAGTACTTC